This T cell receptor beta chain comes out of a study of blood T cell repertoires in COVID-19. Whole-study context: Italy, Spain and the United States were the sources of the convalescent and acute COVID-19 samples. Sample material is recorded as cDNA or gDNA derived from T cells, B-cell-depleted T cells, or PBMCs.

The authors' processing: Researchers report that nucleated cell counts were estimated from reference gene primer amplification. Using immunoSEQ multiplex PCR, the repertoire was profiled, and TCRdb retains in-frame clones only, with some absent. D and trimming come from the DNA, and the V and J calls and clone size come from that table. The data hold roughly 220,000 clones, with around four fifths observed a single time. This CDR3 has 14 residues. The germline gives CDR1 SGHDT, CDR2 YYEEEE. The ends lost 3 bases at V and 5 bases at J; junction bases unmatched: 5. The chain uses TRBV5-6 and TRBJ2-5; 9 nucleotides line up with TRBD1. Sample: peripheral blood. The sequence came from a man aged 25-45 years with active or convalescent COVID-19. For the CDR3, the DNA is TGTGCCAGCAGCTACGGGACAGGGAGGGAGACCCAGTACTTC. It yields the protein CASSYGTGRETQYF.